This TCR beta chain originates from a study of T cells in Graves' hyperthyroidism and ophthalmopathy. Study conclusions and caveats: Most thyroid-expanded clonotypes above 0.001 were also found in blood. A model using 13 V-J features told ophthalmopathy apart from stable hyperthyroidism.

TCR beta CDR3 sequences were amplified from RNA transcripts. The TCR CDR3 was amplified in a first-round RT-PCR using the HTBI primer set. TCRdb itself ran the multiplex PCR reads through MiXCR, one entry per CDR3 protein. The sample lists roughly 500,000 distinct CDR3 sequences; over 45% were seen once. Germline CDR1 GTSNPN, CDR2 SVGIG (reference sequence). The CDR3 is 13 amino acids. V was trimmed by 1 base and J by 4 bases, leaving 11 bases between them. About this clonotype itself: Its target is unknown.

The V gene is TRBV30, the J gene TRBJ2-7; maybe TRBD1 (6 bases). The sample consisted of peripheral blood or thyroid tissue (not recorded which). This clonotype was obtained from an adult woman with Graves' disease, either hyperthyroidism or ophthalmopathy (not recorded which). CDR3 amino acids: CAWSETGWYEQYF. The CDR3 bases are TGTGCCTGGAGTGAAACAGGGTGGTACGAGCAGTACTTC. The entire variable domain, with the rest obtained from reference TRBV30 and TRBJ2-7, is as follows: SQTIHQWPATLVQPVGSPLSLECTVEGTSNPNLYWYRQAAGRGLQLLFYSVGIGQISSEVPQNLSASRPQDRQFILSSKKLLLSDSGFYLCAWSETGWYEQYFGPGTRLTVT.